This paragraph covers one TCR beta chain sequence. This sample is part of a study of T-cell memory formation after mild COVID-19. Study-wide context: Largely donor-specific sequence clusters came from a couple of donors.

The CDR3 has 14 amino acids. V was trimmed by 5 bases and J by 6 bases, leaving 14 bases between them. Looked up from germline, CDR1 is LGHDT and CDR2 is YNNKEL (reference sequence). 5'RACE primed from the constant segment yielded TCR alpha and TCR beta cDNA libraries bearing sample barcodes and UMIs. TCRdb fed the 5' RACE reads into MiXCR, producing one record per CDR3 protein. The sample has roughly 560,000 distinct CDR3 sequences; around 21% are singletons. The sequencing sample was made of PBMCs or a T cell subset sorted from them (not recorded which). This clonotype was obtained from an adult woman who had mild COVID-19 (a few samples of this study predate the infection). Cell type and time point are not known. The V and J genes are TRBV3-1 and TRBJ2-1; D ambiguous. CDR3 in amino acids: CASSSVRVSNEQFF. CDR3 DNA sequence: TGTGCCAGCAGCTCAGTTCGGGTATCCAATGAGCAGTTCTTC.